This T cell receptor (beta chain) was obtained from a study of blood T cell repertoires in COVID-19. Per the germline V gene, CDR1 is MNHEY and CDR2 is SVGAGI. V lost 0 bases to trimming and J lost 4 bases; unmatched junction nucleotides: 6. The CDR3 loop spans 16 amino acids. The cohort comprised adults aged about 18 to 100 years residing in about 25 US areas. Participants' own reports of clinical history determined their cohort assignment. The assay was immunoSEQ multiplex PCR, and TCRdb's table has in-frame clones only and misses some. This sample has around 310,000 clones, with roughly 89% found just once.

This TCR was recovered from a woman aged 25 to 39 who had recovered from COVID-19. The rearrangement joins TRBV6-5 to TRBJ2-7; 10 bases map to TRBD2. The material sequenced was PBMCs or T cells enriched from blood (not recorded which). The CDR3 nucleotides are TGTGCCAGCAGTTACTCCCTCGCTAGCGGGGGTTACGAGCAGTACTTC. Residues: CASSYSLASGGYEQYF.